This T cell receptor (beta chain) originates from a study of regulatory T cells in long-lasting Graves disease. Findings of the study overall: Patients with persistent disease shared over 2,500 public clonotypes, outpacing the roughly 1,000 shared by new patients.

Specified time point: persistent/refractory GD, antithyroid drugs over 5 years with positive TRAb. Preparation of the TCR library used RNA extracted from PBMCs. Trimming took off 1 base at V and 9 bases at J, with 15 bases between the two ends. Germline CDR1 and CDR2: MGHDK and SYGVNS. The CDR3 length is 14 residues. With respect to this clonotype: Its specificity is unknown.

According to the study, TCR beta libraries were built with iRepertoire HTBI primers and CDR3-region Arm-PCR. TCRdb processed the multiplex PCR reads anew with MiXCR; each CDR3 protein has one entry. The data contain around 450,000 distinct CDR3 sequences, around a fifth of them singletons. The V and J genes are TRBV25-1 and TRBJ2-5, with D tentatively TRBD2 (6 bases). Material: peripheral blood mononuclear cells (PBMCs), obtained when the disease was refractory, from a patient treated with antithyroid drugs. This TCR derives from a female donor with Graves disease. In nucleotides, the CDR3 is TGTGCCAGCAGTGAATCCCCGGAGTGGGAGGCCCAGTACTTC. It translates to CASSESPEWEAQYF.